This T cell receptor (beta chain) was captured in a study of STAT5B mutations in CD4+ large granular lymphocyte leukemia. Across the study: Among healthy donors, a particular HLA allele went with more CDR3 'QG' motifs.

Notes on the study in general: Main leukemic clonotypes were patient-specific, but roughly 25% appeared at low frequency elsewhere.

This was a survey-level run. Assay: immunoSEQ multiplex PCR; the TCRdb copy retains only in-frame clones and omits some. Among 30,000 or so clones listed, about 82% were seen once. Concerning this clone itself: The antigen is not known.

The germline V gene encodes CDR1 SGHAT and CDR2 FQNNGV. There are 16 residues in the CDR3. V lost 1 base and J lost 4, with 16 bases in between. Sequencing was performed on CD4+ T cells from blood buffy coats. This TCR was sampled from a human donor in good health. This chain joins TRBV11-2 and TRBJ1-2; no definite D call. The CDR3 loop is CASSLGRGIPGYGYTF. In DNA, the CDR3 is TGTGCCAGCAGCTTAGGCCGGGGTATTCCGGGCTATGGCTACACCTTC.